This TCR beta chain came from a study of blood T cell repertoires in COVID-19. Germline assignment: CDR1 MDHEN and CDR2 SYDVKM. V dropped 5 bases and J dropped 8; count of bases not matched to a gene: 14. The CDR3 consists of 15 residues. This table comes from immunoSEQ multiplex PCR, and its TCRdb copy is limited to in-frame clones, with some not included. The repertoire holds under 300,000 clones, with 70% to 85% as singletons. The chain employs TRBV28 and TRBJ1-2; 7 nucleotides align to TRBD1. The specimen sequenced was peripheral blood. This TCR came from a woman of 80 years or more with acute or convalescent COVID-19. The CDR3 sequence is CASSIPRDRVRGYTF. CDR3 nucleotide sequence: TGTGCCAGCAGTATCCCCCGCGACAGGGTGCGCGGCTACACCTTC.